This T cell receptor beta chain was captured by sequencing in a study of graft-versus-host responses after intestinal transplantation. Overall study: Uniformly, recipients were administered anti-thymocyte globulin induction with subsequent tacrolimus and steroids for roughly three years. The study's findings and limits: Peak circulating GvH clone levels were associated with early post-transplant HvG declines. There were GvH clones found in recipient marrow, and some of them appeared first in ileum or blood.

V was shortened by 0 bases and J by 2 bases, with 7 bases between the two germline ends. The V gene's germline CDR1 is SGHRS and CDR2 YFSETQ. The CDR3 extends over 14 amino acids. The starting material, graft tissue, was processed to release intraepithelial and lamina propria lymphocytes. Points on this clone: Its antigen is still unknown.

Assay used: immunoSEQ multiplex PCR; TCRdb lists only in-frame clones, some missing. The profile shows 4,400 or so clones, around 80% of them singletons. The V call is TRBV5-1, the J call TRBJ2-3; D unclear. This sequence originates from a human patient who received an intestinal transplant, so some T cells may come from the graft donor. The specimen comprised ileum tissue, sampled 127 days after intestinal transplantation. The CDR3 DNA follows: TGCGCCAGCAGCTTGGAAGGGAACACAGATACGCAGTATTTT. Residues: CASSLEGNTDTQYF.